These 23 T cell receptor beta chains came from one sample sequenced in a study of blood T cell repertoires in COVID-19. Generated by immunoSEQ multiplex PCR, the TCRdb table keeps only in-frame clones and is missing some. The data contain 300,000 or so clones, approximately 86% of them singletons. The sequencing input was peripheral blood. The origin of the receptors is a man between 65 and 80 years old with acute or convalescent COVID-19.

The J gene is TRBJ2-5, the V gene TRBV14; tentative D call: TRBD1 (5 bases). The germline V gene encodes CDR1 SGHDN and CDR2 FVKESK. The CDR3 spans 13 residues. The V end was cut by 1 base, the J end by 4 bases, with 7 bases between. CDR3 sequence (DNA): TGTGCCAGCAGCCAAGTCGACAGAGAGACCCAGTACTTC. This translates into CASSQVDRETQYF.

This rearrangement joins TRBV27 to TRBJ1-2, with a tentative D call TRBD1 (6 bases). Germline V CDR1 and CDR2: MNHEY, SMNVEV (reference sequence). The CDR3 is 13 amino acids. Between the trimmed V and J ends, which lost 8 bases and 6 bases, there was a span of 16 bases. The CDR3 reads CASRRGARDGYTF. In DNA form, the CDR3 reads TGTGCCAGCCGGCGGGGGGCGAGGGATGGCTACACCTTC.

V gene TRBV10-3 combines with J gene TRBJ2-7; 10 bases line up with TRBD1. The germline V gene has CDR1 ENHRY and CDR2 SYGVKD. The CDR3 contains 14 residues. Losses at the gene ends were 8 bases for V and 5 bases for J; bases not matched to a gene: 9. CDR3 sequence: CAISRRGTGDEQYF. The CDR3 bases are TGTGCCATCTCGCGACGAGGGACAGGGGACGAGCAGTACTTC.

The V call is TRBV20-1, the J call TRBJ2-1, with D uncertain. The V end was cut by 3 bases, the J end by 7 bases, with 13 bases between. The germline V gene has CDR1 DFQATT and CDR2 SNEGSKA (reference sequence). CDR3 length: 13 residues. CDR3 in amino acids: CSASLATRNEQFF. CDR3 DNA sequence: TGCAGTGCTAGTCTCGCGACTCGGAATGAGCAGTTCTTC.

This chain links TRBV6-6 with TRBJ1-1; unclear D gene. The CDR3 covers 14 residues. Deletions cut 6 bases from V and 1 base from J, with 12 bases between. From germline, CDR1 is MNHNY and CDR2 SVGAGI (reference sequence). CDR3 protein: CASRLPAGNTEAFF. Written as DNA, the CDR3 is TGTGCCAGCAGGCTCCCTGCGGGGAACACTGAAGCTTTCTTT.

CDR3 protein: CASSLARVNDSPLHF. The CDR3 DNA follows: TGTGCCAGCAGCCTTGCTCGGGTGAATGATTCACCCCTCCACTTT. The chain uses TRBV4-2 and TRBJ1-6; D remains unclear. Germline V gives CDR1 LGHNA, CDR2 YNFKEQ. The CDR3 consists of 15 residues. Deletions cut 4 bases from V and 8 bases from J, with 15 bases between.

V usage is TRBV30 and J usage is TRBJ1-3; no clear D. CDR1 is GTSNPN and CDR2 is SVGIG in the germline V gene (reference sequence). V was trimmed by 8 bases and J by 9 bases, leaving 11 bases between them. This CDR3 is 10 amino acids long. The CDR3 spells CALGGGTIYF. The CDR3 region has the DNA TGTGCCCTGGGAGGAGGCACCATATATTTT.

The chain has TRBV4-2 and TRBJ1-4, with D maybe TRBD1 (6 bases). V was shortened by 0 bases and J by 8 bases, with 10 bases between the two germline ends. This CDR3 is built from 14 residues. Germline values: CDR1 LGHNA, CDR2 YNFKEQ. The CDR3 is CASSQDRRGEKLFF. In DNA, the CDR3 is TGTGCCAGCAGCCAAGATCGAAGGGGGGAAAAACTGTTTTTT.

The chain employs TRBV30 and TRBJ2-3; D gene ambiguous. The length of the CDR3 is 13 residues. Trimming left V 2 bases short and J 6 bases short, with 12 bases between. The germline V gene encodes CDR1 GTSNPN and CDR2 SVGIG (reference sequence). CDR3 bases: TGTGCCTGGAGTTTCGACTGGGTGGATACGCAGTATTTT. The encoded protein is CAWSFDWVDTQYF. Looking up the rest from reference TRBV30 and TRBJ2-3 gives the full variable domain: SQTIHQWPATLVQPVGSPLSLECTVEGTSNPNLYWYRQAAGRGLQLLFYSVGIGQISSEVPQNLSASRPQDRQFILSSKKLLLSDSGFYLCAWSFDWVDTQYFGPGTRLTVL.

V usage is TRBV7-2 and J usage is TRBJ2-1; 10 bases fit TRBD1. The CDR3 loop spans 18 amino acids. Germline V gene sequence: CDR1 SGHTA, CDR2 FQGNSA. V was clipped by 3 bases and J by 0 bases; unmatched bases: 8. The CDR3 sequence: CASSFRQGAPSSYNEQFF. The DNA for the CDR3 is TGTGCCAGCAGCTTCAGACAGGGGGCTCCGAGCTCCTACAATGAGCAGTTCTTC. Combining the CDR3 with reference TRBV7-2 and TRBJ2-1 gives the whole variable domain GAGVSQSPSNKVTEKGKDVELRCDPISGHTALYWYRQSLGQGLEFLIYFQGNSAPDKSGLPSDRFSAERTGGSVSTLTIQRTQQEDSAVYLCASSFRQGAPSSYNEQFFGPGTRLTVL.

This clone was counted between two and nine times. This chain connects TRBV27 to TRBJ1-2; tentative D call: TRBD1 (5 bases). Germline V CDR1 and CDR2: MNHEY, SMNVEV (reference sequence). CDR3 size: 13 residues. V lost 10 bases and J lost 7, with 19 bases in between. As DNA, the CDR3 is TGTGCCACCAAAAGTACGCAGGGCCTTGGCTACACCTTC. Translating gives CATKSTQGLGYTF.

J is TRBJ2-3 and V is TRBV7-6, with 7 bases matching TRBD2. The CDR3 is 16 amino acids. The germline V gene encodes CDR1 SGHVS and CDR2 FNYEAQ. The V segment lost 1 base and the J segment 2 bases; nucleotides outside the gene matches: 6. In DNA, the CDR3 is TGTGCCAGCAGCTTAGATCGAGCGGGGTTCACAGATACGCAGTATTTT. Its protein is CASSLDRAGFTDTQYF.

V is TRBV7-2 and J is TRBJ1-2; 8 bases align to TRBD1. J was trimmed by 4 bases and V by 5 bases; bases with no gene match: 9. The CDR3 runs 15 residues. Per the germline V gene, CDR1 is SGHTA and CDR2 is FQGNSA. The CDR3 here is CASSPRQGTAYGYTF. CDR3 DNA sequence: TGTGCCAGCAGCCCCAGACAGGGGACAGCCTATGGCTACACCTTC.

The genes are TRBV7-2 and TRBJ2-7, with D maybe TRBD1 (7 bases). Germline assignment: CDR1 SGHTA and CDR2 FQGNSA. Trimming took 4 bases from V and 5 from J, leaving 15 bases between them. This CDR3 is built from 14 residues. The CDR3 is CASSSRTGGHEQYF. In nucleotides, the CDR3 is TGTGCCAGCAGCTCGCGGACAGGAGGGCACGAGCAGTACTTC.

The chain is built from TRBV7-2 and TRBJ1-4, with 8 bases lining up with TRBD1. CDR3 size: 14 residues. V lost 5 bases and J lost 6; bases outside the gene matches: 5. The V gene's germline CDR1 is SGHTA and CDR2 FQGNSA. This chain's CDR3 is CASSGQGADEKLFF. DNA for the CDR3: TGTGCCAGCAGCGGGCAGGGGGCGGATGAAAAACTGTTTTTT.

The gene calls are TRBV28 and TRBJ1-2; D call uncertain. CDR1 and CDR2 (germline): MDHEN, SYDVKM. V was cut by 6 bases and J by 2 bases, with 10 bases left in between. This CDR3 is built from 13 residues. The CDR3 loop is CASRSIPNYGYTF. The CDR3 region has the DNA TGTGCCAGCAGGTCTATCCCGAACTATGGCTACACCTTC.

This chain connects TRBV10-2 to TRBJ1-4; TRBD1 matches 7 bases. The CDR3 extends over 14 amino acids. V was clipped by 7 bases and J by 4 bases; unmatched bases: 6. Germline assignment: CDR1 WSHSY and CDR2 SAAADI. The CDR3 is CASTRDSSNEKLFF. The CDR3 DNA reads as TGCGCCAGCACCCGGGACAGCAGTAATGAAAAACTGTTTTTT.

This chain joins TRBV30 and TRBJ2-4, with D maybe TRBD2 (6 bases). CDR1 and CDR2 from the germline V gene are GTSNPN and SVGIG (reference sequence). The CDR3 length is 15 residues. V lost 2 bases to trimming and J lost 0 bases, with 11 bases between them. The CDR3 DNA follows: TGTGCCTGGAGTATGGAGGGCGCAGCCAAAAACATTCAGTACTTC. This codes for CAWSMEGAAKNIQYF.

The rearrangement links TRBV12-3 or TRBV12-4 to TRBJ1-1, with D uncertain. There are 13 residues in the CDR3. V was cut by 7 bases and J by 2 bases, with 11 bases left in between. The CDR3 DNA follows: TGTGCCAGCACCCTCACAGTAAACACTGAAGCTTTCTTT. Residues: CASTLTVNTEAFF.

In the case of this clone: Germline is not matched at one junction end, which may reflect a read error. This chain uses TRBV5-1 with TRBJ1-2; maybe TRBD1 (5 bases). Germline V gene sequence: CDR1 SGHRS, CDR2 YFSETQ. The CDR3 totals 13 residues. Here the CDR3 reads CASSPNRDLPCSF. The CDR3 nucleotides are TGCGCCAGCAGCCCAAACCGGGACTTGCCTTGTAGCTTC.

This rearrangement joins TRBV9 to TRBJ2-2, with 10 bases that match TRBD2. Germline values: CDR1 SGDLS, CDR2 YYNGEE. Unmatched junction bases numbered 5, after V lost 4 bases and J lost 2 bases. This CDR3 region has 16 residues. CDR3 bases: TGTGCCAGCAGCTTGAGCGGGGGGGTTAACACCGGGGAGCTGTTTTTT. This encodes CASSLSGGVNTGELFF.

This chain uses TRBV5-1 with TRBJ1-2, with TRBD1 matching over 8 bases. Germline lookup yields CDR1 SGHRS and CDR2 YFSETQ. The ends lost 4 bases at V and 4 bases at J; junction bases unmatched: 6. This CDR3 contains 14 residues. CDR3 amino acids: CASSHGQGTYGYTF. Here the CDR3 DNA reads TGCGCCAGCAGCCACGGACAGGGCACCTATGGCTACACCTTC.

The V gene is TRBV28, the J gene TRBJ1-6, with D tentatively TRBD1 (6 bases). Trimming stripped 3 bases from V and 4 bases from J, with 10 bases between. CDR1 and CDR2 (germline): MDHEN, SYDVKM. The CDR3 runs to 15 residues. The CDR3 DNA reads TGTGCCAGCAGTTTCCAGGGACATTATAATTCACCCCTCCACTTT. Amino acid sequence: CASSFQGHYNSPLHF.